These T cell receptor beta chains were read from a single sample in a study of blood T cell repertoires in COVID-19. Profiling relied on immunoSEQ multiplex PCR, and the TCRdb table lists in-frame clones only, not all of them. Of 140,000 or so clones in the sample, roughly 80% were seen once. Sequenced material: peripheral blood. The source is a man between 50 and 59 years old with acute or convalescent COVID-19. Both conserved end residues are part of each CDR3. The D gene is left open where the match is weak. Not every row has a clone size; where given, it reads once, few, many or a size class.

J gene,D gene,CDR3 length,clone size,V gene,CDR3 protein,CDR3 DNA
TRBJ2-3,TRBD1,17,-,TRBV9,CASSATGQGINTDTQYF,TGTGCCAGCAGCGCAACGGGACAGGGGATTAACACAGATACGCAGTATTTT
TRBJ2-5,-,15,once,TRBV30,CAWSVRQGWQETQYF,TGTGCCTGGAGTGTAAGGCAGGGATGGCAAGAGACCCAGTACTTC
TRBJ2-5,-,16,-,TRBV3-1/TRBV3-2,CASSQDILQAQETQYF,TGTGCCAGCAGCCAAGATATTTTGCAGGCCCAAGAGACCCAGTACTTC
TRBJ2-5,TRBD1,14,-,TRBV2,CASSWDRGQETQYF,TGTGCCAGCAGTTGGGACAGGGGACAAGAGACCCAGTACTTC
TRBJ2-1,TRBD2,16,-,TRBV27,CASSFLGTSNFDEQFF,TGTGCCAGCAGTTTTTTGGGGACTAGTAATTTCGATGAGCAGTTCTTC
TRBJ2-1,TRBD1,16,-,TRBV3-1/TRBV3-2,CASSQGSGQANNEQFF,TGTGCCAGCAGCCAAGGCTCGGGACAGGCAAACAATGAGCAGTTCTTC
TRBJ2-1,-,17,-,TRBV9,CASSVGGSVKSYNEQFF,TGTGCCAGCAGCGTAGGAGGTAGCGTTAAATCCTACAATGAGCAGTTCTTC
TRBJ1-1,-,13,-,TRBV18,CASSAVRHTEAFF,TGTGCCAGCTCCGCTGTGAGGCACACTGAAGCTTTCTTT
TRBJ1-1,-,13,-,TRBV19,CASMEGLETEAFF,TGTGCCAGTATGGAAGGACTGGAGACTGAAGCTTTCTTT
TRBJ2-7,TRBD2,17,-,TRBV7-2,CASSDPGLAGGVDEQYF,TGTGCCAGCAGCGATCCGGGACTAGCGGGGGGGGTGGACGAGCAGTACTTC
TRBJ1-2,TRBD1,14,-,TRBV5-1,CASSSTGGAEGYTF,TGCGCCAGCAGCTCTACAGGGGGCGCGGAGGGCTACACCTTC
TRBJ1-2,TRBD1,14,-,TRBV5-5,CASRRTGGFYGYTF,TGTGCCAGCAGACGGACAGGGGGATTCTATGGCTACACCTTC
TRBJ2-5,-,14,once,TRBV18,CASSAGTLQETQYF,TGTGCCAGCTCAGCCGGGACTCTCCAAGAGACCCAGTACTTC
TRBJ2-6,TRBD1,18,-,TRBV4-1,CASSPPGQGAGGANVLTF,TGCGCCAGCAGCCCTCCGGGACAGGGGGCTGGTGGGGCCAACGTCCTGACTTTC
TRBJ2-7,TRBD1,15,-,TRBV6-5,CASSQTGTGGYEQYF,TGTGCCAGCAGTCAAACCGGGACAGGGGGATACGAGCAGTACTTC
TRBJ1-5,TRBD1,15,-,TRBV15,CATSADRGHNQPQHF,TGTGCCACCAGCGCGGACAGGGGTCATAATCAGCCCCAGCATTTT
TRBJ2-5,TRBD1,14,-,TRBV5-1,CASSETGGRETQYF,TGCGCCAGCAGTGAGACAGGGGGACGAGAGACCCAGTACTTC
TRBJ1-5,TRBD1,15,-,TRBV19,CASSMTGMSNQPQHF,TGTGCCAGTAGTATGACAGGGATGAGCAATCAGCCCCAGCATTTT
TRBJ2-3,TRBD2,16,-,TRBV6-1,CASSERAGGAADTQYF,TGTGCCAGCAGTGAAAGGGCCGGGGGGGCTGCAGATACGCAGTATTTT
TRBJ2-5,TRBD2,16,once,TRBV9,CASSSRLAGAAETQYF,TGTGCCAGCAGCTCCCGACTAGCGGGGGCGGCGGAGACCCAGTACTTC
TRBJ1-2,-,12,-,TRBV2,CASTGVNYGYTF,TGTGCCAGCACGGGGGTGAACTATGGCTACACCTTC
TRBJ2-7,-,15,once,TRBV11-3,CASSLGRGTHYEQYF,TGTGCCAGCAGCTTAGGAAGAGGGACACACTACGAGCAGTACTTC
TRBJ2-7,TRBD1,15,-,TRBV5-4,CASSPGTGHSYEQYF,TGTGCCAGCAGCCCCGGGACAGGGCACTCCTACGAGCAGTACTTC
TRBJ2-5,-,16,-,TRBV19,CASSMPGTGERETQYF,TGTGCCAGTAGTATGCCCGGGACGGGGGAAAGAGAGACCCAGTACTTC
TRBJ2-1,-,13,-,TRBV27,CASSPQGTNEQFF,TGTGCCAGCAGTCCACAGGGTACGAATGAGCAGTTCTTC
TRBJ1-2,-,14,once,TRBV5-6,CASSFRYGGYGYTF,TGTGCCAGCAGCTTTAGGTACGGCGGGTATGGCTACACCTTC
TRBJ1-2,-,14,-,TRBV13,CASSSRDIISGYTF,TGTGCCAGCAGCTCCAGGGACATTATAAGTGGCTACACCTTC
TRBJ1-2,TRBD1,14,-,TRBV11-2,CASSLGDSNYGYTF,TGTGCCAGCAGCTTAGGGGACAGTAACTATGGCTACACCTTC
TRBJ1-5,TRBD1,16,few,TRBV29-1,CSGHRDRESRNQPQHF,TGCAGCGGACACCGGGACAGGGAATCGAGGAATCAGCCCCAGCATTTT
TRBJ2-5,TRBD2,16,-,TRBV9,CASSPLPLAGEETQYF,TGTGCCAGCAGCCCGTTACCACTAGCGGGGGAAGAGACCCAGTACTTC
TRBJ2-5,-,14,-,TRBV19,CASSTGTAGETQYF,TGTGCCAGTAGTACTGGGACAGCGGGAGAGACCCAGTACTTC
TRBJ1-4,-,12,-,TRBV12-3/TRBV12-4,CASSSGFEKLFF,TGTGCCAGCAGTTCAGGGTTTGAAAAACTGTTTTTT
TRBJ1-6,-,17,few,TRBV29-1,CSVESGGIGDYNSPLHF,TGCAGCGTTGAATCGGGGGGTATAGGAGACTATAATTCACCCCTCCACTTT
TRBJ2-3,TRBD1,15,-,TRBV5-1,CASSAGTGGALTQYF,TGCGCCAGCAGCGCCGGGACAGGGGGCGCGTTGACGCAGTATTTT
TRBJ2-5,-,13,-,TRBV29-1,CSVDPGVGETQYF,TGCAGCGTTGACCCAGGGGTCGGCGAGACCCAGTACTTC
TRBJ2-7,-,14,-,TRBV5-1,CASSLAGDSYEQYF,TGCGCCAGCAGCTTGGCCGGGGACTCCTACGAGCAGTACTTC
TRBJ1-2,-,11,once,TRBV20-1,CSARQVYGYTF,TGCAGTGCCAGACAGGTGTATGGCTACACCTTC
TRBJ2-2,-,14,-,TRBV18,CASSPPWGHGELFF,TGTGCCAGCTCACCACCCTGGGGGCACGGGGAGCTGTTTTTT
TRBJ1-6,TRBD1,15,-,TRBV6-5,CASRRQGPYNSPLHF,TGTGCCAGCAGAAGACAGGGCCCCTATAATTCACCCCTCCACTTT
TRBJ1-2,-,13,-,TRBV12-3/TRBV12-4,CAIRPESLYGYTF,TGTGCCATCAGACCTGAGAGCTTGTATGGCTACACCTTC
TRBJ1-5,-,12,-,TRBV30,CAWSGGNQPQHF,TGTGCCTGGAGTGGAGGCAATCAGCCCCAGCATTTT
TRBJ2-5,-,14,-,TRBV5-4,CASSLVGSQETQYF,TGTGCCAGCAGCTTGGTGGGCTCCCAAGAGACCCAGTACTTC
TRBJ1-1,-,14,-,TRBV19,CASSIQAGNTEAFF,TGTGCCAGTAGTATACAGGCCGGGAACACTGAAGCTTTCTTT
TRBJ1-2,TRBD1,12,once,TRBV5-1,CASSSGQGEYTF,TGCGCCAGCAGCTCGGGACAGGGGGAATACACCTTC
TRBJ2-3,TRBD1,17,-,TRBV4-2,CASSQGVDRGRTDTQYF,TGTGCCAGCAGCCAGGGGGTTGACAGGGGACGCACAGATACGCAGTATTTT
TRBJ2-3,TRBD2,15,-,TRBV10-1,CASSESAGGRDTQYF,TGCGCCAGCAGTGAGTCAGCGGGGGGCCGAGATACGCAGTATTTT
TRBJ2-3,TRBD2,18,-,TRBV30,CAWSVSRTSGGPTDTQYF,TGTGCCTGGAGTGTAAGCAGGACTAGCGGGGGGCCCACAGATACGCAGTATTTT
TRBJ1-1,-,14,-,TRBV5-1,CASSLAGVYTEAFF,TGCGCCAGCAGCTTGGCAGGGGTATATACTGAAGCTTTCTTT
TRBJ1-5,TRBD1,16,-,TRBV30,CAWSPLTGGFDQPQHF,TGTGCCTGGAGCCCTCTGACAGGGGGTTTCGATCAGCCCCAGCATTTT
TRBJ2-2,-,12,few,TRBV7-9,CASSLDTGELFF,TGTGCCAGCAGCCTTGACACCGGGGAGCTGTTTTTT